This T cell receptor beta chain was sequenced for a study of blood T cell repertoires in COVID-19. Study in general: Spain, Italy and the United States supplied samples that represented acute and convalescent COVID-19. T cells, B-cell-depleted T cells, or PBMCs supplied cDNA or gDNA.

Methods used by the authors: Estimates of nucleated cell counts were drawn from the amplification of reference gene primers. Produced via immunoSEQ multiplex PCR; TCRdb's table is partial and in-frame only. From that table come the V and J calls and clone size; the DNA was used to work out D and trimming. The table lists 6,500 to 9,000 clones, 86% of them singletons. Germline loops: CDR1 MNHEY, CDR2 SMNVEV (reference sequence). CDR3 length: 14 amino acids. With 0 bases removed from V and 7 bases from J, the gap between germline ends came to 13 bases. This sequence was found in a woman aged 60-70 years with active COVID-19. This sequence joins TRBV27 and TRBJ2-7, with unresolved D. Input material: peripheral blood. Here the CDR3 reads CASSLSRNLREQYF. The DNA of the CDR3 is TGTGCCAGCAGTTTATCGCGCAATCTGAGGGAGCAGTACTTC.